This TCR gamma chain was recorded in a study of Vδ1+ human thymocytes. General study results and limits: TRG sequences recurred across donors, whereas TRD sequences stayed essentially private. Unlike peripheral blood Vdelta1+ controls, thymic delta-chain sequences included 15% to 20% Vdelta2 and few Vdelta3. Unexpected Vdelta2 sequences could cause misinterpretation of bulk repertoire data. Highly polyclonal TRG and TRD repertoires with Gaussian CDR3 length distributions appeared in thymus.

This clone was picked up a small number of times. Its antigen remains unidentified. The identical CDR3 is also encoded by other nucleotide sequences in the sample. Extracted RNA was reverse transcribed into cDNA. CDR3 amplicons came from multiplex PCR with pooled V-gene forward and constant-region reverse primers. TCRdb fed the multiplex PCR reads into CATT to redo clone calling. Of over 5,500 gamma-chain clones in the sample, 42% were seen once. The CDR3 loop spans 11 amino acids. From germline, CDR1 is VINAFY and CDR2 YDVSNSKD. V shed 0 bases, J shed 10 bases, and the junction held 3 bases outside the gene matches. Alphabeta T cells were depleted, then CD3+ Vdelta1+ Vdelta2- thymocytes were FACS-sorted.

Input material: Vdelta1+ gamma-delta thymocytes from the thymus. Documented subset: FACS-sorted CD3+ TCRalphabeta- TCRVdelta1+ TCRVdelta2- thymocytes. The clonotype was recovered from a boy younger than two who had congenital heart surgery. The chain combines TRGV5 with TRGJ1 or TRGJ2. As DNA, the CDR3 is TGTGCCACCTGGGACAGGCGAAAGAAACTCTTT. Residues: CATWDRRKKLF.